A selection of T cell receptor beta chains follows, all from one sample in a study of blood T cell repertoires in COVID-19. Only in-frame clones appear in the TCRdb table, and some are missing; sequencing was by immunoSEQ multiplex PCR. The profile shows 100,000 to 150,000 clones, approximately 84% of them singletons. The sample taken for sequencing was peripheral blood. The receptor set was obtained from a woman between 55 and 75 years old with acute or convalescent COVID-19. CDR3s include the opening cysteine and the closing phenylalanine or tryptophan. Each record gives: V gene, D gene, clone size, J gene, CDR3 DNA, CDR3 protein. D genes are given only for firm matches. Rows give clone size only sometimes, using once, few, many, or a class for an expanded clone.

V gene: TRBV6-4; D gene: -; clone size: many; J gene: TRBJ2-3; CDR3 DNA: TGTGCCAGCAGTGACTCGGGGGGGGGCGGAACAGATACGCAGTATTTT; CDR3 protein: CASSDSGGGGTDTQYF
V gene: TRBV4-2; D gene: TRBD1; clone size: -; J gene: TRBJ1-1; CDR3 DNA: TGTGCCAGCAGCGCCGGGACAGGGGGGTCGGCTTTCTTT; CDR3 protein: CASSAGTGGSAFF
V gene: TRBV27; D gene: TRBD1; clone size: -; J gene: TRBJ2-3; CDR3 DNA: TGTGCCAGCAGTCCGGGACAGGGGACAGATACGCAGTATTTT; CDR3 protein: CASSPGQGTDTQYF
V gene: TRBV12-1; D gene: -; clone size: many; J gene: TRBJ1-3; CDR3 DNA: TGTGCCAGCAGCCCCCTTTCAAACCCGGGCTCTGGAAACACCATATATTTT; CDR3 protein: CASSPLSNPGSGNTIYF
V gene: TRBV30; D gene: -; clone size: -; J gene: TRBJ1-3; CDR3 DNA: TGTGCCTGGAGTGTGGGCCTCCAGGGGATGGAAAACACCATATATTTT; CDR3 protein: CAWSVGLQGMENTIYF
V gene: TRBV14; D gene: -; clone size: few; J gene: TRBJ1-1; CDR3 DNA: TGTGCCAGCAGCCAAGTTAACGCGGGATCTCGGGCTGAAGCTTTCTTT; CDR3 protein: CASSQVNAGSRAEAFF
V gene: TRBV10-1; D gene: -; clone size: -; J gene: TRBJ1-1; CDR3 DNA: TGCGCCAGCAGTGAAAAGGGGTTCACTGAAGCTTTCTTT; CDR3 protein: CASSEKGFTEAFF
V gene: TRBV3-1/TRBV3-2; D gene: -; clone size: -; J gene: TRBJ2-7; CDR3 DNA: TGTGCCAGCAGCCCGGGACACCAATCCTACGAGCAGTACTTC; CDR3 protein: CASSPGHQSYEQYF
V gene: TRBV5-1; D gene: -; clone size: -; J gene: TRBJ2-6; CDR3 DNA: TGCGCCAGCAGCTTCCAGGGCAACGGGGCCAACGTCCTGACTTTC; CDR3 protein: CASSFQGNGANVLTF
V gene: TRBV11-2; D gene: -; clone size: -; J gene: TRBJ2-7; CDR3 DNA: TGTGCCAGCAGCGCAGCGAGAGGAGCCTACGAGCAGTACTTC; CDR3 protein: CASSAARGAYEQYF
V gene: TRBV4-1; D gene: -; clone size: -; J gene: TRBJ1-2; CDR3 DNA: TGCGCCAGCAGCCAAGACCAGGGCCGCTATGGCTACACCTTC; CDR3 protein: CASSQDQGRYGYTF
V gene: TRBV7-6; D gene: -; clone size: -; J gene: TRBJ2-5; CDR3 DNA: TGTGCCAGCAGCTTAGCGCTAAGGGGAGGAGAGACCCAGTACTTC; CDR3 protein: CASSLALRGGETQYF
V gene: TRBV29-1; D gene: -; clone size: -; J gene: TRBJ1-1; CDR3 DNA: TGCAGCGGTGGGGGGATTATCACGGGCACTGAAGCTTTCTTT; CDR3 protein: CSGGGIITGTEAFF
V gene: TRBV15; D gene: TRBD1; clone size: -; J gene: TRBJ1-5; CDR3 DNA: TGTGCCACCAGCAGTCAGGGGGCCGGTCAGCCCCAGCATTTT; CDR3 protein: CATSSQGAGQPQHF
V gene: TRBV7-8; D gene: -; clone size: -; J gene: TRBJ1-1; CDR3 DNA: TGTGCCAGCAGCTTAGGTCCAGGGTACACTGAAGCTTTCTTT; CDR3 protein: CASSLGPGYTEAFF
V gene: TRBV28; D gene: TRBD1; clone size: -; J gene: TRBJ1-2; CDR3 DNA: TGTGCCAGCAGTATGCTGACAGGGCGAAAGGGCTACACCTTC; CDR3 protein: CASSMLTGRKGYTF
V gene: TRBV6-1; D gene: -; clone size: once; J gene: TRBJ1-1; CDR3 DNA: TGTGCCAGCAGTGAGGAGGGAAGGGTGAACACTGAAGCTTTCTTT; CDR3 protein: CASSEEGRVNTEAFF
V gene: TRBV28; D gene: -; clone size: -; J gene: TRBJ1-1; CDR3 DNA: TGTGCCAGCAGTTGGGGGCCCGGCACTGAAGCTTTCTTT; CDR3 protein: CASSWGPGTEAFF
V gene: TRBV7-9; D gene: TRBD1; clone size: -; J gene: TRBJ2-5; CDR3 DNA: TGTGCCAGCAGCTCGACAGGGGAGTTAGAGACCCAGTACTTC; CDR3 protein: CASSSTGELETQYF
V gene: TRBV6-5; D gene: TRBD1; clone size: -; J gene: TRBJ2-5; CDR3 DNA: TGTGCCAGCAGCAGGGGGACAACCAAAGAGACCCAGTACTTC; CDR3 protein: CASSRGTTKETQYF
V gene: TRBV18; D gene: TRBD1; clone size: -; J gene: TRBJ2-5; CDR3 DNA: TGTGCCAGCTCCGGGACAGATCAAGAGACCCAGTACTTC; CDR3 protein: CASSGTDQETQYF
V gene: TRBV5-1; D gene: TRBD1; clone size: -; J gene: TRBJ2-1; CDR3 DNA: TGCGCCAGCAGCTCGCCCGGGACAGCGTACAATGAGCAGTTCTTC; CDR3 protein: CASSSPGTAYNEQFF
V gene: TRBV20-1; D gene: -; clone size: -; J gene: TRBJ2-3; CDR3 DNA: TGCAGTGCTAGGGACAAGGATACGCAGTATTTT; CDR3 protein: CSARDKDTQYF
V gene: TRBV4-1; D gene: -; clone size: once; J gene: TRBJ2-3; CDR3 DNA: TGCGCCAGCAGCCAAGGGTTCGTAGCATATACGCAGTATTTT; CDR3 protein: CASSQGFVAYTQYF
V gene: TRBV30; D gene: TRBD1; clone size: once; J gene: TRBJ1-6; CDR3 DNA: TGTGCCTGGAGGAACGATCAGGGGGCGAATTCACCCCTCCACTTT; CDR3 protein: CAWRNDQGANSPLHF
V gene: TRBV5-4; D gene: -; clone size: -; J gene: TRBJ1-2; CDR3 DNA: TGTGCCAGCAGCGCGGGGGGTGGGGGGTCGCCCACCCGCATAAACTATGGCTACACCTTC; CDR3 protein: CASSAGGGGSPTRINYGYTF
V gene: TRBV4-1; D gene: -; clone size: -; J gene: TRBJ2-1; CDR3 DNA: TGCGCCAGCAGCCAAGCGTATAGCTCCTACAATGAGCAGTTCTTC; CDR3 protein: CASSQAYSSYNEQFF
V gene: TRBV6-2/TRBV6-3; D gene: -; clone size: -; J gene: TRBJ1-2; CDR3 DNA: TGTGCCAGCAGTTACCCCTCCGGCTACACCTTC; CDR3 protein: CASSYPSGYTF
V gene: TRBV27; D gene: -; clone size: once; J gene: TRBJ1-1; CDR3 DNA: TGTGCCAGCAGTTTTGGGCTGACCGACACTGAAGCTTTCTTT; CDR3 protein: CASSFGLTDTEAFF
V gene: TRBV30; D gene: -; clone size: -; J gene: TRBJ2-5; CDR3 DNA: TGTGCCTGGAGTACCGGGGTAGGAGAGACCCAGTACTTC; CDR3 protein: CAWSTGVGETQYF
V gene: TRBV3-1/TRBV3-2; D gene: -; clone size: -; J gene: TRBJ1-2; CDR3 DNA: TGTGCCAGCAGCCAAGCGGGGGGGAACGGCTACACCTTC; CDR3 protein: CASSQAGGNGYTF
V gene: TRBV3-1/TRBV3-2; D gene: -; clone size: once; J gene: TRBJ2-2; CDR3 DNA: TGTGCCAGCAGCTACCGAAGGGGTTATAACACCGGGGAGCTGTTTTTT; CDR3 protein: CASSYRRGYNTGELFF
V gene: TRBV9; D gene: TRBD1; clone size: -; J gene: TRBJ1-1; CDR3 DNA: TGTGCCAGCGTCCCGGGACAGTTGAACACTGAAGCTTTCTTT; CDR3 protein: CASVPGQLNTEAFF
V gene: TRBV7-8; D gene: TRBD2; clone size: hyperexpanded; J gene: TRBJ2-5; CDR3 DNA: TGTGCCAGCAGCTTAGAAGGAGCGGGGGACGCGAAGACCCAGTACTTC; CDR3 protein: CASSLEGAGDAKTQYF
V gene: TRBV2; D gene: -; clone size: -; J gene: TRBJ2-3; CDR3 DNA: TGTGCCAGCAATCTCGGAGATACGCAGTATTTT; CDR3 protein: CASNLGDTQYF
V gene: TRBV30; D gene: -; clone size: -; J gene: TRBJ2-1; CDR3 DNA: TGTGCCTGGAGTCTTGGGGGGGGGCCCTATGAGCAGTTCTTC; CDR3 protein: CAWSLGGGPYEQFF
V gene: TRBV5-4; D gene: -; clone size: -; J gene: TRBJ1-1; CDR3 DNA: TGTGCCAGCAGCTTGATGACAGTGAACACTGAAGCTTTCTTT; CDR3 protein: CASSLMTVNTEAFF
V gene: TRBV5-1; D gene: -; clone size: -; J gene: TRBJ1-1; CDR3 DNA: TGCGCCAGCAGCTTGGAGGGGAGGACTGAAGCTTTCTTT; CDR3 protein: CASSLEGRTEAFF
V gene: TRBV7-8; D gene: -; clone size: -; J gene: TRBJ2-7; CDR3 DNA: TGTGCCAGCAGCTTAGAACCGAGGGAGGACTACGAGCAGTACTTC; CDR3 protein: CASSLEPREDYEQYF
V gene: TRBV5-1; D gene: -; clone size: -; J gene: TRBJ2-1; CDR3 DNA: TGCGCCAGCAGCTTGGACTTTTATGAGCAGTTCTTC; CDR3 protein: CASSLDFYEQFF
V gene: TRBV2; D gene: -; clone size: -; J gene: TRBJ2-5; CDR3 DNA: TGTGCCAGCCGGAGGACCCAGTACTTC; CDR3 protein: CASRRTQYF
V gene: TRBV6-5; D gene: TRBD1; clone size: -; J gene: TRBJ1-4; CDR3 DNA: TGTGCCAGCAGCCGGACAGGGGGTGATGGTGAAAAACTGTTTTTT; CDR3 protein: CASSRTGGDGEKLFF
V gene: TRBV3-1/TRBV3-2; D gene: TRBD1; clone size: -; J gene: TRBJ1-2; CDR3 DNA: TGTGCCAGCAGTACACCCGGGACAGGGGGCGCCCTGGATGGCTACACCTTC; CDR3 protein: CASSTPGTGGALDGYTF
V gene: TRBV7-9; D gene: -; clone size: -; J gene: TRBJ1-4; CDR3 DNA: TGTGCCAGCAGCTTTGGTCTTGGGGGGACGACTAATGAAAAACTGTTTTTT; CDR3 protein: CASSFGLGGTTNEKLFF
V gene: TRBV11-2; D gene: TRBD1; clone size: -; J gene: TRBJ1-4; CDR3 DNA: TGTGCCAGCAGCCGAGGGACAGAAAATGAAAAACTGTTTTTT; CDR3 protein: CASSRGTENEKLFF
V gene: TRBV11-2; D gene: -; clone size: -; J gene: TRBJ1-1; CDR3 DNA: TGTGCCAGCAGCTTGGCCGCGGACACTGAAGCTTTCTTT; CDR3 protein: CASSLAADTEAFF
V gene: TRBV10-1; D gene: TRBD1; clone size: once; J gene: TRBJ2-2; CDR3 DNA: TGCGCCAGCAGCGACAGGGGCCCTAACACCGGGGAGCTGTTTTTT; CDR3 protein: CASSDRGPNTGELFF
V gene: TRBV5-6; D gene: TRBD1; clone size: -; J gene: TRBJ1-3; CDR3 DNA: TGTGCCAGCAGCTTGTGGGGACAGGGGGCAATCGGAAACACCATATATTTT; CDR3 protein: CASSLWGQGAIGNTIYF
V gene: TRBV12-3/TRBV12-4; D gene: -; clone size: -; J gene: TRBJ2-1; CDR3 DNA: TGTGCCAGCAGTTCGACTAGATATGAGCAGTTCTTC; CDR3 protein: CASSSTRYEQFF
V gene: TRBV11-2; D gene: TRBD1; clone size: -; J gene: TRBJ1-6; CDR3 DNA: TGTGCCAGCAGCCCCCGGACAGGGTGGACCCTCCACTTT; CDR3 protein: CASSPRTGWTLHF
V gene: TRBV3-1/TRBV3-2; D gene: -; clone size: -; J gene: TRBJ1-3; CDR3 DNA: TGTGCCAGCAGCCAAGGGGACTATGGAAACACCATATATTTT; CDR3 protein: CASSQGDYGNTIYF
V gene: TRBV19; D gene: TRBD1; clone size: -; J gene: TRBJ2-2; CDR3 DNA: TGTGCCAGTAGCCGGACAGGCGGTAGGGCCACCGGGGAGCTGTTTTTT; CDR3 protein: CASSRTGGRATGELFF
V gene: TRBV10-3; D gene: TRBD1; clone size: -; J gene: TRBJ2-6; CDR3 DNA: TGTGCCATCAGGGAGACAGGGAGTACTGGGGCCAACGTCCTGACTTTC; CDR3 protein: CAIRETGSTGANVLTF
V gene: TRBV7-2; D gene: -; clone size: -; J gene: TRBJ2-1; CDR3 DNA: TGTGCCAGCAGCTCCTCGGGGGGCAGTTACAATGAGCAGTTCTTC; CDR3 protein: CASSSSGGSYNEQFF
V gene: TRBV7-9; D gene: TRBD2; clone size: -; J gene: TRBJ2-5; CDR3 DNA: TGTGCCAGCAGCTTAGTCTTTGAGGGGAGCGGGGCCCAGTACTTC; CDR3 protein: CASSLVFEGSGAQYF
V gene: TRBV27; D gene: TRBD2; clone size: -; J gene: TRBJ2-3; CDR3 DNA: TGTGCCAGCAGTTTAGGGGGAGGGACAGATACGCAGTATTTT; CDR3 protein: CASSLGGGTDTQYF
V gene: TRBV13; D gene: TRBD1; clone size: -; J gene: TRBJ1-1; CDR3 DNA: TGTGCCAGCATCCTTCAGGGGGGTGACACTGAAGCTTTCTTT; CDR3 protein: CASILQGGDTEAFF
V gene: TRBV7-9; D gene: TRBD1; clone size: -; J gene: TRBJ1-6; CDR3 DNA: TGTGCCAGCAGTCCCGGGACAGAAAATTCACCCCTCCACTTT; CDR3 protein: CASSPGTENSPLHF
V gene: TRBV11-3; D gene: -; clone size: -; J gene: TRBJ1-1; CDR3 DNA: TGTGCCAGCAGCTTAGGACAGTCAAACACTGAAGCTTTCTTT; CDR3 protein: CASSLGQSNTEAFF